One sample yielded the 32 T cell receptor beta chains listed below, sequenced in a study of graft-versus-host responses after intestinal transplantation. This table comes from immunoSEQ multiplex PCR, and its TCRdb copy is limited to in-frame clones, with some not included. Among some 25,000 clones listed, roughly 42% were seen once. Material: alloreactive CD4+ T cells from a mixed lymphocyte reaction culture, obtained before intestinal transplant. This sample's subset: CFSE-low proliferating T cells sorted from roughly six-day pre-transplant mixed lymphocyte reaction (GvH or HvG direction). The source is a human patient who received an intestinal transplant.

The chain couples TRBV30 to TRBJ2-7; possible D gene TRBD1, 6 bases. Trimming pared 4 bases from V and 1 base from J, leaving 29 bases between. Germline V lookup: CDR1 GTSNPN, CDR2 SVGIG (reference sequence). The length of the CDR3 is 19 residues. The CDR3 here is CAWNRSPVSGVPTSYEQYF. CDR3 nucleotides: TGTGCCTGGAATCGATCCCCAGTCTCAGGGGTGCCCACTTCCTACGAGCAGTACTTC.

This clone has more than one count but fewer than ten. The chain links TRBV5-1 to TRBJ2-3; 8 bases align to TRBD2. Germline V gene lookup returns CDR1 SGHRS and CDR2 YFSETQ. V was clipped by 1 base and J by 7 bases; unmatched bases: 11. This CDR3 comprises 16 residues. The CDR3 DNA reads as TGCGCCAGCAGCTTGTCAGCGGGAGCGCTGGGAAATACGCAGTATTTT. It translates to CASSLSAGALGNTQYF.

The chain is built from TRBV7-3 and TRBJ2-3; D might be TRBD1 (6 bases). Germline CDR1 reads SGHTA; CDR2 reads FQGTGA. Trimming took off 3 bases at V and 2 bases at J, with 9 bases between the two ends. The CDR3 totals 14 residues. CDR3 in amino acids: CASSLGHTTDTQYF. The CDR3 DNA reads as TGTGCCAGCAGCTTGGGACATACCACAGATACGCAGTATTTT.

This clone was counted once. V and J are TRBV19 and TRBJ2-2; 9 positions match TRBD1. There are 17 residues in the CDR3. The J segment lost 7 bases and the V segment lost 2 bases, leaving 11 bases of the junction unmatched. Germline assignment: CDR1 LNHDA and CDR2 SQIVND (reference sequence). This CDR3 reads CASSILGQGLIGGELFF. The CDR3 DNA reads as TGTGCCAGTAGTATATTGGGACAGGGCCTTATTGGCGGGGAGCTGTTTTTT.

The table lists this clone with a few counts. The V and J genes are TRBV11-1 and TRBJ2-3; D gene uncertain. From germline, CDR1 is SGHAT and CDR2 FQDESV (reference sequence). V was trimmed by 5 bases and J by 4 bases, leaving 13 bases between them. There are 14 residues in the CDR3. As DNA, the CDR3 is TGTGCCAGCAGCGCTTTCCAGGTCCCAGATACGCAGTATTTT. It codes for CASSAFQVPDTQYF.

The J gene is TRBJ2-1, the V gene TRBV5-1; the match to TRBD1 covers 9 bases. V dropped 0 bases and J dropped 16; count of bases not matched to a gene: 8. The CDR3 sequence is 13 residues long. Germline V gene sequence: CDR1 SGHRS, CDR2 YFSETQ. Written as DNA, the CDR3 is TGCGCCAGCAGCTTGGACGGGGGACAGGGCTTCTTCTTC. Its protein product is CASSLDGGQGFFF.

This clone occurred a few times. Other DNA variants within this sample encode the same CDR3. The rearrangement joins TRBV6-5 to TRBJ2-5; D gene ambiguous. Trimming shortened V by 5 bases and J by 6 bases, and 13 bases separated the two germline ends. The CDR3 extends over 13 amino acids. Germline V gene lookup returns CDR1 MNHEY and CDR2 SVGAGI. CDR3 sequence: CASSPPGGKTQYF. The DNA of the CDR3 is TGTGCCAGCAGTCCGCCGGGTGGAAAGACCCAGTACTTC.

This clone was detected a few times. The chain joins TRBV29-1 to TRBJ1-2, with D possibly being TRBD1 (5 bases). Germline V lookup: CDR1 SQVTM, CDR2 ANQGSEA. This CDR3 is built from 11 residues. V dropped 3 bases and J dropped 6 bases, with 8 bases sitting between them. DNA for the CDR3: TGCAGCGTTGAGACAGTTCATGGCTACACCTTC. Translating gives CSVETVHGYTF. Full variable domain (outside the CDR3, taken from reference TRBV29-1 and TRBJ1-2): SAVISQKPSRDICQRGTSLTIQCQVDSQVTMMFWYRQQPGQSLTLIATANQGSEATYESGFVIDKFPISRPNLTFSTLTVSNMSPEDSSIYLCSVETVHGYTFGSGTRLTVV.

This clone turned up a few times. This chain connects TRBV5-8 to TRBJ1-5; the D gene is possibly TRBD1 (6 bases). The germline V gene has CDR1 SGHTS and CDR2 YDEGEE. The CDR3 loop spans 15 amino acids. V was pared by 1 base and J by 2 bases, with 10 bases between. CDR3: CASSLKGVGNQPQHF. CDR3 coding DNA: TGTGCCAGCAGCTTGAAGGGGGTTGGCAATCAGCCCCAGCATTTT. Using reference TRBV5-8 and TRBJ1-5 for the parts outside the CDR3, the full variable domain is EAGVTQSPTHLIKTRGQQATLRCSPISGHTSVYWYQQALGLGLQFLLWYDEGEERNRGNFPPRFSGRQFPNYSSELNVNALELEDSALYLCASSLKGVGNQPQHFGDGTRLSIL.

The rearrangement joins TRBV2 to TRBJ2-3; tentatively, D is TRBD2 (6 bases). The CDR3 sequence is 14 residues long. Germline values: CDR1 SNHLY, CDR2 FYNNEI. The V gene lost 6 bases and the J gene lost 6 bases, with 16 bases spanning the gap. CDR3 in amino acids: CASSWRGRADTQYF. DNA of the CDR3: TGTGCCAGCAGCTGGCGGGGCCGGGCGGATACGCAGTATTTT.

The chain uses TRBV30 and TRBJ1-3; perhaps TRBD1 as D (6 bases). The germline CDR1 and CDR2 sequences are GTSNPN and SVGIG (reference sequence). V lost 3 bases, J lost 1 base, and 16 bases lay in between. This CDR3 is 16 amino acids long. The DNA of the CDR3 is TGTGCCTGGAGCCGACAGGAGCTTAGTTCTGGAAACACCATATATTTT. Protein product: CAWSRQELSSGNTIYF.

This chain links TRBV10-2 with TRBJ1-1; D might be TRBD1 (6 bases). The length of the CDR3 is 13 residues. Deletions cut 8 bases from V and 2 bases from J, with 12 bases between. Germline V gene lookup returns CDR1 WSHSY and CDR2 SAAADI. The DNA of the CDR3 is TGCGCCAGCTCTGGGACACCTAACACTGAAGCTTTCTTT. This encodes CASSGTPNTEAFF.

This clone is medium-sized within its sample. CDR3 sequence reads: CASSLGFMADYGYTF. In DNA, the CDR3 is TGTGCCAGCAGTCTCGGCTTTATGGCGGACTATGGCTACACCTTC. The rearrangement links TRBV2 to TRBJ1-2; D gene uncertain. Germline V lookup: CDR1 SNHLY, CDR2 FYNNEI. The CDR3 loop spans 15 amino acids. Trimming removed 5 bases from V and 3 bases from J, with 16 bases in between.

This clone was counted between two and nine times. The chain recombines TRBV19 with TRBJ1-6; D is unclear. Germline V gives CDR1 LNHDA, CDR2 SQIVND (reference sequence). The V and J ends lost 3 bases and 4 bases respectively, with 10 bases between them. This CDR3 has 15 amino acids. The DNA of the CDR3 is TGTGCCAGTAGTATTCGGCCGGGATATAATTCACCCCTCCACTTT. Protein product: CASSIRPGYNSPLHF.

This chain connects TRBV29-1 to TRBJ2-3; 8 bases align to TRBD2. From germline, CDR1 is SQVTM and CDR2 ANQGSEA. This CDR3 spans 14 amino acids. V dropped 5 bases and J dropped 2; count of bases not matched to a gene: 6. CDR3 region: CSVIREGLTDTQYF. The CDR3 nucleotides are TGCAGCGTTATACGGGAGGGCCTCACAGATACGCAGTATTTT.

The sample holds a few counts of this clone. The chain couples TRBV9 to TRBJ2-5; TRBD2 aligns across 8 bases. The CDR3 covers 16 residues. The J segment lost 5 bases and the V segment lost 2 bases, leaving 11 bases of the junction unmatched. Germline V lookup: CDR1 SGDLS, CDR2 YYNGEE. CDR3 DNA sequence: TGTGCCAGCAGCGTTAGCCCAGCGGGAGTTGGGGAGACCCAGTACTTC. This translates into CASSVSPAGVGETQYF.

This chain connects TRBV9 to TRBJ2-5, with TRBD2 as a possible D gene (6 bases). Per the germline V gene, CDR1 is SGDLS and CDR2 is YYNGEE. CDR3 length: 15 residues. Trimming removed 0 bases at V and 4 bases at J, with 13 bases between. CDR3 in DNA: TGTGCCAGCAGCGTAGCTCCGGGACTCGCAGAGACCCAGTACTTC. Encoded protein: CASSVAPGLAETQYF.

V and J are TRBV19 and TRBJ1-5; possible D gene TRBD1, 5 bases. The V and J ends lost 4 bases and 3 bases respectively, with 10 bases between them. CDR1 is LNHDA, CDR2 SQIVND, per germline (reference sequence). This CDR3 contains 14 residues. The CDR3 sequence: CASSRAGLNQPQHF. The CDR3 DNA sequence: TGTGCCAGTAGTAGGGCAGGGCTCAATCAGCCCCAGCATTTT.

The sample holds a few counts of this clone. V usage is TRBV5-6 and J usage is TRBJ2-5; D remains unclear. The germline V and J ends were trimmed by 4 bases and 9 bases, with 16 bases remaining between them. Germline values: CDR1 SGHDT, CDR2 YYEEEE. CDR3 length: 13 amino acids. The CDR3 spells CASSPVRVPSQYF. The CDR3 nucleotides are TGTGCCAGCAGCCCTGTTCGGGTGCCTTCCCAGTACTTC.

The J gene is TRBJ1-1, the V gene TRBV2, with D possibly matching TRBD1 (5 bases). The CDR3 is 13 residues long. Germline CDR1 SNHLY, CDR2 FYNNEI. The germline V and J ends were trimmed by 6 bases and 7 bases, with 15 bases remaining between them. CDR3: CASRDTGRREAFF. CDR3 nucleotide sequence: TGTGCCAGCAGAGATACAGGAAGACGTGAAGCTTTCTTT.

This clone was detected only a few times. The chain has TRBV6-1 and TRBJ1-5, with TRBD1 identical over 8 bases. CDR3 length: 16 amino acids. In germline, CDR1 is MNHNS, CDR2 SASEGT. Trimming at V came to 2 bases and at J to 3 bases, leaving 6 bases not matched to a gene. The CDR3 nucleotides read TGTGCCAGCAGTGAACCAGGGACAGGCCTCAATCAGCCCCAGCATTTT. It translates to CASSEPGTGLNQPQHF.

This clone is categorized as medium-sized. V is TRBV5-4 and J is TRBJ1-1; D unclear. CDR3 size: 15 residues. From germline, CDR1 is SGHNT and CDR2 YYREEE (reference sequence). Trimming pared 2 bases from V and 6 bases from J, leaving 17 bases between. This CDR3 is CASSLLSGGYSEAFF. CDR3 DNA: TGTGCCAGCAGCTTATTGTCTGGAGGGTACTCTGAAGCTTTCTTT.

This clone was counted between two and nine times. CDR3 sequence reads: CASSIAGATYNEQFF. The CDR3 bases are TGTGCCAGTAGTATAGCGGGAGCAACCTACAATGAGCAGTTCTTC. The chain links TRBV19 to TRBJ2-1; D might be TRBD2 (6 bases). CDR1 LNHDA and CDR2 SQIVND come from the germline V gene (reference sequence). The V and J ends lost 1 base and 2 bases respectively, with 9 bases between them. This CDR3 spans 15 amino acids. Using reference TRBV19 and TRBJ2-1 for the parts outside the CDR3, the full variable domain is DGGITQSPKYLFRKEGQNVTLSCEQNLNHDAMYWYRQDPGQGLRLIYYSQIVNDFQKGDIAEGYSVSREKKESFPLTVTSAQKNPTAFYLCASSIAGATYNEQFFGPGTRLTVL.

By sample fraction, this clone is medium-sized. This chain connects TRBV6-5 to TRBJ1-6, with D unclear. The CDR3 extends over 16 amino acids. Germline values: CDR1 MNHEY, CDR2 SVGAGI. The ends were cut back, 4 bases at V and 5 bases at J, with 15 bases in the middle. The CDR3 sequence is CASSSRVKRNNSPLHF. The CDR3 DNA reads TGTGCCAGCAGTTCGAGGGTCAAGAGAAATAATTCACCCCTCCACTTT.

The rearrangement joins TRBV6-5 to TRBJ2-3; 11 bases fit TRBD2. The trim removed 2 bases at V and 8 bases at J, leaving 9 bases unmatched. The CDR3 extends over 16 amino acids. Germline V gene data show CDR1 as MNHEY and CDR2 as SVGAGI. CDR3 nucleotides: TGTGCCAGCAGTTACGTCCTAGCGGGAGGTGGGGGTACGCAGTATTTT. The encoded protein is CASSYVLAGGGGTQYF.

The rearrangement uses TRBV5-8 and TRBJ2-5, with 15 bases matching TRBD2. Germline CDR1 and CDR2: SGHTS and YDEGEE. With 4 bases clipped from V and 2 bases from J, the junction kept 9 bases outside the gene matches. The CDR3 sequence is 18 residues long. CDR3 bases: TGTGCCAGCAGCGCCGGGACTAGCGGGGGGTTGGGACAAGAGACCCAGTACTTC. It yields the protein CASSAGTSGGLGQETQYF.

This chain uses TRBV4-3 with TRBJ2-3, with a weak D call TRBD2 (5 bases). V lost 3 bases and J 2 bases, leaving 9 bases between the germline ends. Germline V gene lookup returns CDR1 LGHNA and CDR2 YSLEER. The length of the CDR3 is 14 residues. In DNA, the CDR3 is TGCGCCAGCAGCCACCGGGGTATCACAGATACGCAGTATTTT. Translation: CASSHRGITDTQYF.

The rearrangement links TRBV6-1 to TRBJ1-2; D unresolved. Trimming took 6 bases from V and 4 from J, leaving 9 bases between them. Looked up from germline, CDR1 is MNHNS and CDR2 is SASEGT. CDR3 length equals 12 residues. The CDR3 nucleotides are TGTGCCAGCAGACGCTATGGCTATGGCTACACCTTC. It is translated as CASRRYGYGYTF.

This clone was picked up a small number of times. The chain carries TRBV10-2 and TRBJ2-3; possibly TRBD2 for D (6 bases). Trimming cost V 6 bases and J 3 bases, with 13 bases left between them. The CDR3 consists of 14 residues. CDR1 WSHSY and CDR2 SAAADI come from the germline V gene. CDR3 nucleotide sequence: TGCGCCAGCAGAGCGGGCTGGGGAACAGATACGCAGTATTTT. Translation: CASRAGWGTDTQYF.

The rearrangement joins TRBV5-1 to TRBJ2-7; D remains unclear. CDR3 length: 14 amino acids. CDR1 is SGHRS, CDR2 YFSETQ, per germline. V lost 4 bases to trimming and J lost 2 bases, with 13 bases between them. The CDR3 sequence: CASSLGAPTYEQYF. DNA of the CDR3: TGCGCCAGCAGCCTCGGAGCTCCTACCTACGAGCAGTACTTC.

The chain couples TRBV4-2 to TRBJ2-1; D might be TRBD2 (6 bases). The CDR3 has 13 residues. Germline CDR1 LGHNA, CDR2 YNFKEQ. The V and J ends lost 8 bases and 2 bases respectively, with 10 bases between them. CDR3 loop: CASGGTPYNEQFF. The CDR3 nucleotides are TGTGCCAGCGGCGGGACCCCCTACAATGAGCAGTTCTTC.

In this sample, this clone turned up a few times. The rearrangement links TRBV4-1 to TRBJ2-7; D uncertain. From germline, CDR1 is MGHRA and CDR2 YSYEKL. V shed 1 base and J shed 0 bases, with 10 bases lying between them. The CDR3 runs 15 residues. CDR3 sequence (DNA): TGCGCCAGCAGCCAAGCGACTTCAAGCTCCTACGAGCAGTACTTC. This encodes CASSQATSSSYEQYF.